The source of this TCR beta chain is a study of regulatory T cells in long-lasting Graves disease. Through Arm-PCR of CDR3 regions and iRepertoire HTBI primers, TCR beta libraries were built. TCRdb re-called the multiplex PCR reads with MiXCR, one entry per CDR3 protein. Found here are fewer than 650,000 distinct CDR3 sequences, about 16% of them singletons; the top ten hold 12%. Time point here: newly diagnosed GD, antithyroid drugs for less than 3 months. TCR sequences were obtained from RNA taken from PBMCs. Trimming removed 5 bases from V and 3 bases from J; junction bases left unmatched: 7. CDR3 length: 15 amino acids. In germline, CDR1 is MDHEN, CDR2 SYDVKM. This clonotype was detected many times. This sample also appeared in a second study, on T cells in Graves' hyperthyroidism and ophthalmopathy. That publication notes: Stable Graves' hyperthyroidism denoted no ophthalmopathy progression over 18 months.

The V gene is TRBV28, the J gene TRBJ2-1; 7 bases fit TRBD2. The sequence was collected from a man in his late teens or twenties with Graves disease. The sample in question was peripheral blood mononuclear cells (PBMCs), obtained at new diagnosis, from a patient treated with antithyroid drugs. CDR3 in amino acids: CASSPLAEIYNEQFF. The CDR3, as DNA: TGTGCCAGCAGTCCCCTAGCGGAGATCTACAATGAGCAGTTCTTC.